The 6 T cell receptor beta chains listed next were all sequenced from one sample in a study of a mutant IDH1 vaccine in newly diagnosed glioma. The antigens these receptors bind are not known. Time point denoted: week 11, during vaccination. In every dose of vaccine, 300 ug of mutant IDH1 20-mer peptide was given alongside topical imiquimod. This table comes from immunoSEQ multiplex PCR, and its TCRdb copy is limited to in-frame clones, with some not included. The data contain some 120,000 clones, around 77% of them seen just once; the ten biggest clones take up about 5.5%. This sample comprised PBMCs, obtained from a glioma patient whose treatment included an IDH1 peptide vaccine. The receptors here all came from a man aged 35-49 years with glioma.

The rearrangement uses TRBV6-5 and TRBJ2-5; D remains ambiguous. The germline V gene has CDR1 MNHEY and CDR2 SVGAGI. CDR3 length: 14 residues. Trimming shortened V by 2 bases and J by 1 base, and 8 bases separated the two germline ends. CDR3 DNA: TGTGCCAGCAGTTACGGCAGCCCCCAAGAGACCCAGTACTTC. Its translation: CASSYGSPQETQYF.

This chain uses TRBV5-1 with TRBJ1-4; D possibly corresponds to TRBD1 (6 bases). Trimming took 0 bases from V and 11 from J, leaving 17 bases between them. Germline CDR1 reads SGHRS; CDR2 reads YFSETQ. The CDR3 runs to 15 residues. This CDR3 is CASSLVGTGSGKLFF. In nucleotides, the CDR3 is TGCGCCAGCAGCTTGGTTGGAACAGGGTCCGGGAAACTGTTTTTT.

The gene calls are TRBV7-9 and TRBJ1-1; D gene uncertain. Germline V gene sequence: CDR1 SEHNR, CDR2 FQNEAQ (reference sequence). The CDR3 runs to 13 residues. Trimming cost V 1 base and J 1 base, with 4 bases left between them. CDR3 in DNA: TGTGCCAGCAGCTTAGTGGGGAACACTGAAGCTTTCTTT. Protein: CASSLVGNTEAFF.

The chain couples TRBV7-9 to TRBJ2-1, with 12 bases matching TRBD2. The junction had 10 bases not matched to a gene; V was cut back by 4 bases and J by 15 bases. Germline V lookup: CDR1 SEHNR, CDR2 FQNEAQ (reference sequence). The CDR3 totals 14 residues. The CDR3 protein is CASSWGLAGVAGFF. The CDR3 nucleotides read TGTGCCAGCAGCTGGGGACTAGCGGGCGTGGCTGGGTTCTTC.

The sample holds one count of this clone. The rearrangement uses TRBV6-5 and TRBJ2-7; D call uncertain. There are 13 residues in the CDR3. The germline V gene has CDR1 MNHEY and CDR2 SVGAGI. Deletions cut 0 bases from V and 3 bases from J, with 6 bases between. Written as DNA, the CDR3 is TGTGCCAGCAGTTACTCTGTTAACTACGAGCAGTACTTC. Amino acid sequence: CASSYSVNYEQYF.

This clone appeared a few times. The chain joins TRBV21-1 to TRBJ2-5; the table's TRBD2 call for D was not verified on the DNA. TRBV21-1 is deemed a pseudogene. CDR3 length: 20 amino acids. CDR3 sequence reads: CASSKAGKKRGESGQETQYF. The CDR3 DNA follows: TGTGCCAGCAGCAAAGCGGGTAAGAAGCGGGGGGAATCAGGCCAAGAGACCCAGTACTTC.